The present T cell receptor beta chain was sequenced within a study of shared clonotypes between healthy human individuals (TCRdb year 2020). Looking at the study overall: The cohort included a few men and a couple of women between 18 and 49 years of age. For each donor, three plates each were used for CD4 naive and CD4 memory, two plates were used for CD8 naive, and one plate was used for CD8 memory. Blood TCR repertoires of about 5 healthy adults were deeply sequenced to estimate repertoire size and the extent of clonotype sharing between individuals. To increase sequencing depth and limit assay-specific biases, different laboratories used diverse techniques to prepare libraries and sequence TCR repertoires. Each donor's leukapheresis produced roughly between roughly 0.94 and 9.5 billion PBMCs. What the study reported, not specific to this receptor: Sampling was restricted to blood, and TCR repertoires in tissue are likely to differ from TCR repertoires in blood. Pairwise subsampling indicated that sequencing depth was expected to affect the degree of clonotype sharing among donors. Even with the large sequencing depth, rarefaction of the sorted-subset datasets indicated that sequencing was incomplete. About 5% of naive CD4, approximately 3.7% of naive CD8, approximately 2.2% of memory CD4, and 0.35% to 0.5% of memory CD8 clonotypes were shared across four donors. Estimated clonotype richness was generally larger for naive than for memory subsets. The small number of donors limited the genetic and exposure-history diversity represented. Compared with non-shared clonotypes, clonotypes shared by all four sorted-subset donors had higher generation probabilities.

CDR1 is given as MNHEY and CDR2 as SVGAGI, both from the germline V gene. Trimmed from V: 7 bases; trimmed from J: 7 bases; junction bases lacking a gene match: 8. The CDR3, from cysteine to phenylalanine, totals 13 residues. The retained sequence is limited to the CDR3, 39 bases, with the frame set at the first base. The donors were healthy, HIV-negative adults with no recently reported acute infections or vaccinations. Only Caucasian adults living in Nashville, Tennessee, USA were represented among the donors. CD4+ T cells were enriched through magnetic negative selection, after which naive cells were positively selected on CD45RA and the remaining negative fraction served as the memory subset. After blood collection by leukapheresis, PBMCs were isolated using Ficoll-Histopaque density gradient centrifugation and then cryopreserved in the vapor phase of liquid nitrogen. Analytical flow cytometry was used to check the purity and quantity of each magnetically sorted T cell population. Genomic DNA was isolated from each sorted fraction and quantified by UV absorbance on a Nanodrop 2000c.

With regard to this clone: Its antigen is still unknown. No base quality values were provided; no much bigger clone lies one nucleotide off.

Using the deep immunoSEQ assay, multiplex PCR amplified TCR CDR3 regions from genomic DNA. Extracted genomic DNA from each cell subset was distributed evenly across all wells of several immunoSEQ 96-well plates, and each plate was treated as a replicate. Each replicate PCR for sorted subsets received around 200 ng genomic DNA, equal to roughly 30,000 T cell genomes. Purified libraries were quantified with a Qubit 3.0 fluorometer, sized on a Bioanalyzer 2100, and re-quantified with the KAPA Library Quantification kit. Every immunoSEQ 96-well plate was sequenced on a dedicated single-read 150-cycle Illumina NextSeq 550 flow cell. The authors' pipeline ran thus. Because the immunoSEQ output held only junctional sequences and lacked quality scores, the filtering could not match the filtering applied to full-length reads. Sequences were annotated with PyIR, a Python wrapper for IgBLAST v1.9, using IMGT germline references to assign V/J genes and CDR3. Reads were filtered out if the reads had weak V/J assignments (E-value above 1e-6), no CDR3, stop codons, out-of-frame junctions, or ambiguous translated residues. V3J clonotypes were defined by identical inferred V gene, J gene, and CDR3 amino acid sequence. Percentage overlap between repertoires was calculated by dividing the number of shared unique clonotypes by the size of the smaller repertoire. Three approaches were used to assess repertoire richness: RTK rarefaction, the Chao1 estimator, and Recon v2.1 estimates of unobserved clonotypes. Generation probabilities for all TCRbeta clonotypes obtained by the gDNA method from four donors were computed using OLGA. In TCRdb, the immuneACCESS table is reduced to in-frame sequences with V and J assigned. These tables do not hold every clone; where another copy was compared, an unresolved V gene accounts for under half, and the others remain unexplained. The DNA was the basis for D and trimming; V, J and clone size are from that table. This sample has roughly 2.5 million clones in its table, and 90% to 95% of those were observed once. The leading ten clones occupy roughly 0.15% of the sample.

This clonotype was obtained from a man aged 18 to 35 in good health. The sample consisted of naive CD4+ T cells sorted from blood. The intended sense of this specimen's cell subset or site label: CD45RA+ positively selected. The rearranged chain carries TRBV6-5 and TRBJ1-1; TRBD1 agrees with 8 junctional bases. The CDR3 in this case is CASTNQGAIEAFF. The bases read TGTGCCAGCACAAACCAGGGGGCTATTGAAGCTTTCTTT.